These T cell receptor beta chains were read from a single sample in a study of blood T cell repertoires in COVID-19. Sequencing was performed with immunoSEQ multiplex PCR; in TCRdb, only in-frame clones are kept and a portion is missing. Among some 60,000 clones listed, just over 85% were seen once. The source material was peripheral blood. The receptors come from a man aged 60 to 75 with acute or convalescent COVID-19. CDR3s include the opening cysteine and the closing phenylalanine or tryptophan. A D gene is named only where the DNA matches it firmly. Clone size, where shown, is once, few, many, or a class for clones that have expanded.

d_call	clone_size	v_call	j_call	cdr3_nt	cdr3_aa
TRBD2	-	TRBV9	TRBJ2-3	TGTGCCAGCAGCGGGGACTACTCTAGCACAGATACGCAGTATTTT	CASSGDYSSTDTQYF
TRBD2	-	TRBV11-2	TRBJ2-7	TGTGCCAGCACCCCCCGGGGGGAAGGCTACGAGCAGTACTTC	CASTPRGEGYEQYF
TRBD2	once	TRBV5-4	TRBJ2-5	TGTGCCAGCAGCTTCGGCGGGAGGGGGTTGGAGACCCAGTACTTC	CASSFGGRGLETQYF
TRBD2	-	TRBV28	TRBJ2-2	TGTGCCAGCAGTTTAAGCCTTGCCTACGGAGGGAGCGGGAGGGCCGGCGGGGAGCTGTTTTTT	CASSLSLAYGGSGRAGGELFF
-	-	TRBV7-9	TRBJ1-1	TGTGCCAGCAGCGAGAGGGGAGGAGGGACTGAAGCTTTCTTT	CASSERGGGTEAFF
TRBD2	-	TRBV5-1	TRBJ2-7	TGCGCCAGCGCCCCGGCGGGGGACTACGAGCAGTACTTC	CASAPAGDYEQYF
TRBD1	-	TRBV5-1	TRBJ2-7	TGCGCCAGCAGCTTTGGGACAGGGGCGTACGAGCAGTACTTC	CASSFGTGAYEQYF
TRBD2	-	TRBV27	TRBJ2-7	TGTGCCAGCAGTTATTCCGCTCTAGCGGAATCCTACGAGCAGTACTTC	CASSYSALAESYEQYF
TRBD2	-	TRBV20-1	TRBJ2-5	TGCAGTGCTAGTTATAGCGGGAACCGGTGGGAGACCCAGTACTTC	CSASYSGNRWETQYF
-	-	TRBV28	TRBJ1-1	TGTGCCAGCAGCCATCCCACCGGGACACGGGAAGCTTTCTTT	CASSHPTGTREAFF
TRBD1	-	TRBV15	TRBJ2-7	TGTGCCACCAGCAGGGGCAGACAGGGCCACGAGCAGTACTTC	CATSRGRQGHEQYF
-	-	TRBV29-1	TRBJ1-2	TGCAGCGTTGAAGGTGCAGGGGCCACAAACTATGGCTACACCTTC	CSVEGAGATNYGYTF
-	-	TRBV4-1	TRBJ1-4	TGCGCCACCTCCCGCGACGGGCGGGCTAATGAAAAACTGTTTTTT	CATSRDGRANEKLFF
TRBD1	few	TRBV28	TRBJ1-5	TGTGCCAGCAGAAACCGGGACAGGGGTTATAGCAATCAGCCCCAGCATTTT	CASRNRDRGYSNQPQHF
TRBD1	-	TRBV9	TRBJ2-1	TGTGCCAGCAGCGTCCACAGGGGGAGCTCCTACAATGAGCAGTTCTTC	CASSVHRGSSYNEQFF
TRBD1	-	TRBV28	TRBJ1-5	TGTGCCAGCAGTTGGGCCCGGGACAGCGGGGGCCAGCCCCAGCATTTT	CASSWARDSGGQPQHF
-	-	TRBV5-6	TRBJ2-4	TGTGCCAGCAGCTTCCCAGGGGCAAGGGACATTCAGTACTTC	CASSFPGARDIQYF
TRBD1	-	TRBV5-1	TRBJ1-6	TGCGCCAGCAGCTTGGGGATGGCACAGGGGAATTCACCCCTCCACTTT	CASSLGMAQGNSPLHF
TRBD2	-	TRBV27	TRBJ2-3	TGTGCCAGCAGTCCACGAGTGGGGGGGAGAGTGGATACGCAGTATTTT	CASSPRVGGRVDTQYF
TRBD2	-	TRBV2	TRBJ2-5	TGTGCCAGCAGCACGACTAGCGGACAAGAGACCCAGTACTTC	CASSTTSGQETQYF
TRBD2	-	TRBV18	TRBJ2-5	TGTGCCAGCTCATCCCTAGCGGGATCGGGAGAGACCCAGTACTTC	CASSSLAGSGETQYF
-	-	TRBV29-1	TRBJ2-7	TGCAGCGTTGTCACCCTAGCGTTCACGGGAGAGCAGTACTTC	CSVVTLAFTGEQYF
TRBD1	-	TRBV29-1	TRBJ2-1	TGCAGCGTTGAGAATGCCGGACAGGGCTCCAATGAGCAGTTCTTC	CSVENAGQGSNEQFF
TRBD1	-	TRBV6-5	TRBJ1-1	TGTGCCAGCAGTCTGGACAGGGGGAACACTGAAGCTTTCTTT	CASSLDRGNTEAFF
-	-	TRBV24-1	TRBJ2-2	TGTGCCACCAGTCCCCAAGGGCAGGGGAACACCGGGGAGCTGTTTTTT	CATSPQGQGNTGELFF
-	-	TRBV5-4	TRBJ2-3	TGTGCCAGCAGCTTGGCAGGGTTCTACACAGATACGCAGTATTTT	CASSLAGFYTDTQYF
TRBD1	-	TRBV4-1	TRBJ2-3	TGCGCCAGCAGTCGAGACAGGGGCACAGATACGCAGTATTTT	CASSRDRGTDTQYF
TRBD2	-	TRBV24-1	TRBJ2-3	TGTGCCACCAGTGACGTCGCGGGAGCAGTCCCGGATACGCAGTATTTT	CATSDVAGAVPDTQYF